The rows below give T cell receptor beta chains drawn from one sample of a study of CD8 T cells in Susac syndrome. Using its own MiXCR run on the immunoSEQ multiplex PCR reads, TCRdb lists one record per CDR3 protein. The sample yields around 280,000 distinct CDR3 sequences, 90% to 95% seen once. The specimen was CD4+ T cells from PBMCs. These receptors were obtained from a human donor with multiple sclerosis. Both conserved end residues are part of each CDR3. D genes are given only for firm matches. Only some rows state a clone size, as once, few, many or a class for expanded clones.

j_gene | d_gene | abundance | v_gene | CDR3nt | CDR3aa
TRBJ2-3 | TRBD2 | . | TRBV9 | TGTGCCAGCAGCGTAGAAGGTGGAGGTAGCGGGACCCCAGATACGCAGTATTTT | CASSVEGGGSGTPDTQYF
TRBJ2-3 | . | . | TRBV5-1 | TGCGCCAGCAGCTTTAGAGGGACCCCCACAGATACGCAGTATTTT | CASSFRGTPTDTQYF
TRBJ2-3 | . | . | TRBV7-3 | TGTGCCAGCAGCCAGCGTGGCACAGATACGCAGTATTTT | CASSQRGTDTQYF
TRBJ1-2 | . | . | TRBV3-1 | TGTGCCAGCAGCCAAGAAATAGCTCTCACAAGAGACTATGGCTACACCTTC | CASSQEIALTRDYGYTF
TRBJ1-1 | TRBD1 | once | TRBV29-1 | TGCAGCGCACAGGGGGCAGGAACTGAAGCTTCCTTT | CSAQGAGTEASF
TRBJ1-5 | . | . | TRBV5-5 | TGTGCCAGCAGCAGCGGGGCTTATCAGCCCCAGCATTTT | CASSSGAYQPQHF
TRBJ2-7 | TRBD2 | . | TRBV4-2 | TGTGCCAGCAGCCGAGATGGGACTAGCGGGGGGCCCGAGGCCTACGAGCAGTACTTC | CASSRDGTSGGPEAYEQYF
TRBJ2-1 | TRBD2 | . | TRBV20-1 | TGCAGTGCTAGAGTCTCTAGCGGGAGGGCCTCCTACAATGAGCAGTTCTTC | CSARVSSGRASYNEQFF
TRBJ2-2 | . | . | TRBV3-1 | TGTGCCAGCAGGAACGGGGCCAGCGACGGGGAGCTGTTTTTT | CASRNGASDGELFF
TRBJ2-7 | . | . | TRBV20-1 | TGCAGTGCGTTACGGGGTCCGGAGCAGTACTTC | CSALRGPEQYF
TRBJ1-1 | . | . | TRBV20-1 | TGCAGTGCTAGAGATATCCCCGGGAGACAAGGAGGGTCCACTGAAGCTTTCTTT | CSARDIPGRQGGSTEAFF
TRBJ1-1 | . | . | TRBV20-1 | TGCAGTGCTAGAGGGGGGCAGTCCCGGGGGACTGAAGCTTTCTTT | CSARGGQSRGTEAFF
TRBJ2-5 | TRBD2 | . | TRBV5-1 | TGCGCCAGCAGCTTGACCGGGACTAGCGGGATGAATCAAGAGACCCAGTACTTC | CASSLTGTSGMNQETQYF
TRBJ2-1 | . | once | TRBV25-1 | TGTGCCAGCAGTGAGGCAGGGCTTAATGAGCAGTTCTTC | CASSEAGLNEQFF
TRBJ2-7 | TRBD1 | . | TRBV27 | TGTGCCAGCAGTGTACTAGGGGGCTCCGAGCAGTACTTC | CASSVLGGSEQYF
TRBJ1-6 | . | . | TRBV20-1 | TGCAGTGCTAGAGGGTCGAGCTCCTATAATTCACCCCTCCACTTT | CSARGSSSYNSPLHF
TRBJ2-7 | . | . | TRBV19 | TGTGCCAGTAGTATAGGGACAACGACCTACGAGCAGTACTTC | CASSIGTTTYEQYF
TRBJ1-2 | . | . | TRBV30 | TGTGCCTGGAGTTCTGGGAATGGCTACACCTTC | CAWSSGNGYTF
TRBJ1-1 | TRBD1 | . | TRBV7-9 | TGTGCCAGCAGCCAAGCGACAGGGGGCACTGAAGCTTTCTTT | CASSQATGGTEAFF
TRBJ2-7 | TRBD2 | . | TRBV4-3 | TGCGCCAGCAGCCAAGATCCAGTCGGGGGGGGACTAGGCGAGCAGTACTTC | CASSQDPVGGGLGEQYF
TRBJ1-6 | . | . | TRBV5-6 | TGTGCCAGCAGCCATCCTAGTGGACAAAACAATTCACCCCTCCACTTT | CASSHPSGQNNSPLHF
TRBJ2-4 | . | . | TRBV20-1 | TGCAGTGCTAGGGTTGGGTGGGACGATCTAGCCAAAAACATTCAGTACTTC | CSARVGWDDLAKNIQYF
TRBJ2-1 | TRBD1 | . | TRBV20-1 | TGCAGTGCTAGGGTCGACCAGGGGGCGGACAATGAGCAGTTCTTC | CSARVDQGADNEQFF
TRBJ1-2 | . | . | TRBV7-2 | TGTGCCAGCAGCATCCTGATCTATGGCTACACCTTC | CASSILIYGYTF
TRBJ2-7 | TRBD2 | . | TRBV12-3/TRBV12-4 | TGTGCCAGCAGTTATAGACTAGCGGGGGCCTCATACGAGCAGTACTTC | CASSYRLAGASYEQYF
TRBJ2-2 | . | . | TRBV7-9 | TGTGCCAGCAGCCACCGGGATAACACCGGGGAGCTGTTTTTT | CASSHRDNTGELFF
TRBJ2-2 | TRBD2 | . | TRBV11-3 | TGTGCCAGCGAGCGGGAGGGGGGCACCGGGGAGCTGTTTTTT | CASEREGGTGELFF
TRBJ2-1 | TRBD1 | . | TRBV6-5 | TGTGCCAGCAGACCCGGGACAGGGGGACCTGAGCAGTTCTTC | CASRPGTGGPEQFF
TRBJ2-3 | . | . | TRBV5-1 | TGCGCCAGCAGAAGAGGGGAGACAGATACGCAGTATTTT | CASRRGETDTQYF